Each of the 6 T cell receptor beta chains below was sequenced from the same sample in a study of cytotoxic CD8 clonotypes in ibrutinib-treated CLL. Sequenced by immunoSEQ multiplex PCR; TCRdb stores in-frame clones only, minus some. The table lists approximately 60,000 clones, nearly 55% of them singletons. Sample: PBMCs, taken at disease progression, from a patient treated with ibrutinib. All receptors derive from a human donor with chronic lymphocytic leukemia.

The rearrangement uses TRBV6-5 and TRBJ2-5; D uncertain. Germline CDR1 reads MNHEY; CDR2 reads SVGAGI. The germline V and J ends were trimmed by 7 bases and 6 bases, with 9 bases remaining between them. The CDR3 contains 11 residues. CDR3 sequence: CASTGLKTQYF. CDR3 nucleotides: TGTGCCAGCACGGGTTTAAAGACCCAGTACTTC.

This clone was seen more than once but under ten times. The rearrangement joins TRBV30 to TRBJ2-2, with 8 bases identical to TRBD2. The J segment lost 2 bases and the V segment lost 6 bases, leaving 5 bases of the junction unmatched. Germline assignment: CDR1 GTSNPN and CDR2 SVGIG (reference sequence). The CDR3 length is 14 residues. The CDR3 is CACPLAENTGELFF. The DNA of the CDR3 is TGTGCCTGCCCACTAGCGGAAAACACCGGGGAGCTGTTTTTT. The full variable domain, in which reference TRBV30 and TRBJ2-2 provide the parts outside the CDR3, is SQTIHQWPATLVQPVGSPLSLECTVEGTSNPNLYWYRQAAGRGLQLLFYSVGIGQISSEVPQNLSASRPQDRQFILSSKKLLLSDSGFYLCACPLAENTGELFFGEGSRLTVL.

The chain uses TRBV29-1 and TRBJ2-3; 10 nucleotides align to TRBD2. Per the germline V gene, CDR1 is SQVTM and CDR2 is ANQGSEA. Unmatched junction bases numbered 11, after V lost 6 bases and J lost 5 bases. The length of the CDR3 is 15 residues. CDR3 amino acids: CSVPPASGGVDTQYF. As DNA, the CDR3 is TGCAGCGTCCCCCCGGCCAGCGGGGGGGTAGATACGCAGTATTTT.

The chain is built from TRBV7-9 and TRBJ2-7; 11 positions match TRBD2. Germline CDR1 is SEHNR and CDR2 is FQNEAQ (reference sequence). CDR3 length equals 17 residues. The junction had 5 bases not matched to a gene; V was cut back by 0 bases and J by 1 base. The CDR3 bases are TGTGCCAGCAGCTTAGCGGCGACTAGCGGGACTTCCTACGAGCAGTACTTC. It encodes CASSLAATSGTSYEQYF.

The CDR3 reads CASSLGRGGQDTDTQYF. Here the CDR3 DNA reads TGTGCCAGCAGCTTAGGCAGAGGGGGACAAGACACAGATACGCAGTATTTT. This sequence joins TRBV11-3 and TRBJ2-3; tentative D call: TRBD1 (6 bases). The V and J ends lost 1 base and 2 bases respectively, with 16 bases between them. This CDR3 is built from 17 residues. The germline CDR1 and CDR2 sequences are SGHNT and YENEEA.

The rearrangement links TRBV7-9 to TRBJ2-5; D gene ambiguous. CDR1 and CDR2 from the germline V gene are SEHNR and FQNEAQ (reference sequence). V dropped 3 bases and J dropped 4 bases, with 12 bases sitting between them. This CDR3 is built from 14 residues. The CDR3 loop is CASSFGFSRETQYF. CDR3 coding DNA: TGTGCCAGCAGCTTCGGTTTCTCGAGAGAGACCCAGTACTTC.